These 17 T cell receptor beta chains originate from one sample sequenced in a study of neurological immune-mediated disorders. The time point is: longitudinal time-point 1 (baseline). Each CDR3 protein is one row after TCRdb ran MiXCR on the 5' RACE reads. The top ten hold 6.5% to 8.5% of the sample, which has tens of thousands of distinct CDR3 sequences, about 10% seen once. What was sequenced was PBMCs. The receptors shown here come from a male donor with HTLV-1-associated myelopathy (HAM/TSP).

This clonotype was found many times. V gene TRBV5-1 combines with J gene TRBJ1-6, with TRBD1 matching over 7 bases. The trim removed 2 bases at V and 9 bases at J, leaving 2 bases unmatched. Germline assignment: CDR1 SGHRS and CDR2 YFSETQ. The CDR3 spans 13 residues. For the CDR3, the DNA is TGCGCCAGCAGCTTTAAGGGGGCTTCACCCCTCCACTTT. It yields the protein CASSFKGASPLHF.

This clonotype was seen repeatedly, ten times or more. The chain couples TRBV7-2 to TRBJ2-5; D may be TRBD1 or TRBD2 (5 bases each). Deletions cut 1 base from V and 4 bases from J, with 13 bases between. The CDR3 covers 15 residues. CDR1 is SGHTA, CDR2 FQGNSA, per germline. The CDR3 here is CASSLEGTSVETQYF. CDR3 in DNA: TGTGCCAGCAGCTTAGAGGGGACCTCGGTAGAGACCCAGTACTTC.

The V gene is TRBV20-1, the J gene TRBJ2-2; 15 nucleotides agree with TRBD2. V dropped 4 bases and J dropped 5; count of bases not matched to a gene: 5. Germline lookup yields CDR1 DFQATT and CDR2 SNEGSKA (reference sequence). CDR3 length: 16 amino acids. CDR3 amino acids: CSATGTSGGRTGELFF. CDR3 nucleotide sequence: TGCAGTGCTACCGGGACTAGCGGGGGGCGAACCGGGGAGCTGTTTTTT.

This clonotype was recorded many times. The rearrangement joins TRBV5-1 to TRBJ2-5, with D maybe TRBD2 (6 bases). The CDR3 runs 14 residues. The germline V and J ends were trimmed by 1 base and 7 bases, with 14 bases remaining between them. CDR1 SGHRS and CDR2 YFSETQ come from the germline V gene. The CDR3 sequence is CASSLFGDGGTQYF. The CDR3, as DNA: TGCGCCAGCAGCTTGTTTGGGGACGGGGGGACCCAGTACTTC.

In its sample, this clonotype was seen many times. The rearrangement joins TRBV2 to TRBJ1-5, with 9 positions matching TRBD1. The germline gives CDR1 SNHLY, CDR2 FYNNEI. The junction had 1 base not matched to a gene; V was cut back by 4 bases and J by 3 bases. CDR3 length: 14 residues. This CDR3 is CASSVQGANQPQHF. In DNA form, the CDR3 reads TGTGCCAGCAGTGTACAGGGGGCCAATCAGCCCCAGCATTTT. Drawing the rest from reference TRBV2 and TRBJ1-5, the complete variable domain is EPEVTQTPSHQVTQMGQEVILRCVPISNHLYFYWYRQILGQKVEFLVSFYNNEISEKSEIFDDQFSVERPDGSNFTLKIRSTKLEDSAMYFCASSVQGANQPQHFGDGTRLSIL.

The chain uses TRBV3-1 and TRBJ1-2, with D perhaps TRBD1 (6 bases). Per germline, CDR1 LGHDT and CDR2 YNNKEL (reference sequence). The CDR3 runs 17 residues. As DNA, the CDR3 is TGTGTCAACAGCCAGATGATCAGGGGCCAAACTAACTATGGCTACACCTTC. Translated, it gives CVNSQMIRGQTNYGYTF.

This clonotype was seen at least ten times. The V gene is TRBV28, the J gene TRBJ2-7; 7 bases agree with TRBD1. Looked up from germline, CDR1 is MDHEN and CDR2 is SYDVKM. There are 15 residues in the CDR3. Trimming at V came to 4 bases and at J to 4 bases, leaving 10 bases not matched to a gene. The CDR3 loop is CASSSRQGKAYEQYF. CDR3 in DNA: TGTGCCAGCAGTTCCCGACAGGGAAAAGCATACGAGCAGTACTTC.

This clonotype was seen ten or more times. The rearrangement joins TRBV4-2 to TRBJ2-7, with 12 bases matching TRBD2. V shed 4 bases, J shed 5 bases, and the junction held 18 bases outside the gene matches. The CDR3 runs to 19 residues. The germline CDR1 and CDR2 sequences are LGHNA and YNFKEQ. CDR3 in amino acids: CASSPRRGLAGGPGDEQYF. The CDR3 DNA follows: TGTGCCAGCAGCCCACGACGGGGGCTAGCGGGGGGGCCAGGAGACGAGCAGTACTTC.

This clonotype was found many times. V is TRBV20-1 and J is TRBJ1-6; maybe TRBD1 (5 bases). This CDR3 spans 13 amino acids. Trimming stripped 6 bases from V and 7 bases from J, with 13 bases between. Germline V lookup: CDR1 DFQATT, CDR2 SNEGSKA (reference sequence). The chain's CDR3 is CSAIPGPNSPLHF. CDR3 coding DNA: TGCAGTGCCATACCGGGACCCAATTCACCCCTCCACTTT.

This clonotype was seen many times. The chain combines TRBV29-1 with TRBJ1-2; maybe TRBD1 (6 bases). Between the trimmed V and J ends, which lost 8 bases and 6 bases, there was a span of 16 bases. The germline V gene has CDR1 SQVTM and CDR2 ANQGSEA. The CDR3 length is 12 residues. The CDR3 loop reads CSSPTGTDGYTF. CDR3 DNA: TGCAGCTCGCCAACAGGGACCGATGGCTACACCTTC.

This clonotype appeared many times. This chain joins TRBV7-9 and TRBJ1-4; 8 bases align to TRBD1. The CDR3 is made up of 13 amino acids. V was pared by 3 bases and J by 7 bases, with 1 base of the junction left unmatched. Germline V gene lookup returns CDR1 SEHNR and CDR2 FQNEAQ (reference sequence). CDR3 amino acids: CASSLGTGEKLFF. The CDR3, as DNA: TGTGCCAGCAGCTTGGGGACAGGTGAAAAACTGTTTTTT.

This clonotype is labeled as medium-sized. V and J are TRBV5-1 and TRBJ2-5, with 11 bases identical to TRBD1. There are 16 residues in the CDR3. After removal of 4 bases from V and 5 bases from J, the junction contained 10 bases not matched to a gene. Germline CDR1 and CDR2: SGHRS and YFSETQ. The CDR3 sequence: CASSVGQGAVVETQYF. Here the CDR3 DNA reads TGCGCCAGCAGCGTAGGACAGGGGGCGGTCGTCGAGACCCAGTACTTC.

This rearrangement joins TRBV27 to TRBJ2-7; D is perhaps TRBD1 (6 bases). V lost 1 base and J lost 2, with 18 bases in between. Germline assignment: CDR1 MNHEY and CDR2 SMNVEV (reference sequence). The CDR3 is made up of 17 amino acids. CDR3 in DNA: TGTGCCAGCAGTTTATGGCGTGTGAGGGACACGACCTACGAGCAGTACTTC. Translating gives CASSLWRVRDTTYEQYF.

In its sample, this clonotype ranks as medium-sized. The chain carries TRBV5-1 and TRBJ2-7, with D unclear. This CDR3 region has 14 residues. Germline V gives CDR1 SGHRS, CDR2 YFSETQ. Trimming left V 0 bases short and J 1 base short, with 8 bases between. CDR3 nucleotides: TGCGCCAGCAGCTTGGAGTCCCGATCCTACGAGCAGTACTTC. Amino acids: CASSLESRSYEQYF.

This clonotype has a count of ten or more. V and J are TRBV5-1 and TRBJ1-1; 7 bases map to TRBD1. Germline CDR1 SGHRS, CDR2 YFSETQ. This CDR3 contains 16 residues. After removal of 4 bases from V and 7 bases from J, the junction contained 16 bases not matched to a gene. For the CDR3, the DNA is TGCGCCAGCAGCCCGAGCCCCGGGACAGTAGGCTATGAAGCTTTCTTT. Translation: CASSPSPGTVGYEAFF.

This clonotype has at least ten counts. V is TRBV12-3 or TRBV12-4 and J is TRBJ1-2; D unclear. Trimming took 2 bases from V and 0 from J, leaving 7 bases between them. CDR3 length: 14 residues. DNA of the CDR3: TGTGCCAGCAGTTTATGGTCCCCTAACTATGGCTACACCTTC. Protein: CASSLWSPNYGYTF.

This clonotype has at least ten counts. The V gene is TRBV5-1, the J gene TRBJ1-2; D not resolved. The V gene lost 0 bases and the J gene lost 4 bases, with 13 bases spanning the gap. The germline CDR1 and CDR2 sequences are SGHRS and YFSETQ. The CDR3 consists of 15 residues. DNA of the CDR3: TGCGCCAGCAGCTTGGCCGTCTCCGTTGGCTATGGCTACACCTTC. This sequence encodes CASSLAVSVGYGYTF. Using reference TRBV5-1 and TRBJ1-2 for the parts outside the CDR3, the full variable domain is KAGVTQTPRYLIKTRGQQVTLSCSPISGHRSVSWYQQTPGQGLQFLFEYFSETQRNKGNFPGRFSGRQFSNSRSEMNVSTLELGDSALYLCASSLAVSVGYGYTFGSGTRLTVV.